This T cell receptor beta chain appears in the sequencing data of a study of cytomegalovirus exposure and HLA in healthy donors. Study-level results: Subsequent analysis revealed that first-cohort TCR clusters tended to co-occur in the 130 or so validation repertoires.

V lost 1 base and J 5 bases, leaving 6 bases between the germline ends. CDR3 length equals 12 residues. The germline gives CDR1 SGHAT, CDR2 FQNNGV. In the case of this clone: Its target is not known.

The assay was immunoSEQ multiplex PCR, and TCRdb's table has in-frame clones only and misses some. This table has under 200,000 clones, 84% appearing once. This receptor was obtained from a man aged 18-30 years in good health and CMV-seropositive. The rearrangement joins TRBV11-2 to TRBJ2-7; D gene uncertain. The sequenced sample was PBMCs. CDR3 residues: CASSLAPDEQYF. The CDR3 nucleotides are TGTGCCAGCAGCTTAGCTCCTGACGAGCAGTACTTC.